The 18 T cell receptor beta chains reported below all come from one sample, sequenced in a study of blood T cell repertoires in COVID-19. Here immunoSEQ multiplex PCR was the method, and the copy in TCRdb shows in-frame clones only, minus some. The data show about 46,000 clones, approximately 85% seen once. The sequenced sample consisted of peripheral blood. The receptors were gathered from a woman over 75 with COVID-19, enrolled during active disease.

CDR3 region: CASSLAGGVTYNEQFF. In DNA form, the CDR3 reads TGTGCCAGCAGCTTGGCGGGCGGGGTGACCTACAATGAGCAGTTCTTC. The chain uses TRBV5-4 and TRBJ2-1; D is perhaps TRBD2 (6 bases). CDR1 and CDR2 (germline): SGHNT, YYREEE (reference sequence). V lost 0 bases to trimming and J lost 2 bases, with 12 bases between them. This CDR3 is built from 16 residues. Filled out from reference TRBV5-4 and TRBJ2-1, the complete variable domain reads ETGVTQSPTHLIKTRGQQVTLRCSSQSGHNTVSWYQQALGQGPQFIFQYYREEENGRGNFPPRFSGLQFPNYSSELNVNALELDDSALYLCASSLAGGVTYNEQFFGPGTRLTVL.

The V call is TRBV29-1, the J call TRBJ2-1; 7 nucleotides align to TRBD2. V gave up 4 bases and J gave up 4 bases; unmatched junction bases: 10. This CDR3 spans 15 amino acids. Germline V gives CDR1 SQVTM, CDR2 ANQGSEA. CDR3: CSVGGRLAEYNEQFF. The CDR3 nucleotides read TGCAGCGTTGGTGGTCGGCTAGCGGAATACAATGAGCAGTTCTTC.

The chain uses TRBV7-9 and TRBJ1-1; TRBD1 agrees at 7 bases. The J segment lost 0 bases and the V segment lost 4 bases, leaving 8 bases of the junction unmatched. The CDR3 is 16 amino acids. The germline V gene encodes CDR1 SEHNR and CDR2 FQNEAQ (reference sequence). CDR3 amino acids: CASSSRQGLMNTEAFF. The CDR3 DNA sequence: TGTGCCAGCAGCTCTAGACAGGGCTTGATGAACACTGAAGCTTTCTTT.

The rearrangement links TRBV19 to TRBJ1-1, with D tentatively TRBD1 (5 bases). V gave up 5 bases and J gave up 6 bases, with 22 bases separating them. Per germline, CDR1 LNHDA and CDR2 SQIVND (reference sequence). This CDR3 contains 16 residues. CDR3 protein: CASSSKWGIGGAEAFF. CDR3 bases: TGTGCCAGTAGTTCGAAATGGGGTATTGGAGGGGCTGAAGCTTTCTTT.

The rearrangement joins TRBV7-2 to TRBJ2-1; a weak D match, TRBD1 (5 bases). Germline CDR1 reads SGHTA; CDR2 reads FQGNSA. Between the trimmed V and J ends, which lost 1 base and 8 bases, there was a span of 24 bases. The CDR3 has 18 amino acids. CDR3 region: CASSLEAHRILSLDEQFF. The CDR3, as DNA: TGTGCCAGCAGCTTAGAGGCCCACAGGATACTTAGTTTAGATGAGCAGTTCTTC. Using reference TRBV7-2 and TRBJ2-1 for the parts outside the CDR3, the full variable domain is GAGVSQSPSNKVTEKGKDVELRCDPISGHTALYWYRQSLGQGLEFLIYFQGNSAPDKSGLPSDRFSAERTGGSVSTLTIQRTQQEDSAVYLCASSLEAHRILSLDEQFFGPGTRLTVL.

The chain couples TRBV28 to TRBJ1-2; D might be TRBD1 (6 bases). Germline lookup yields CDR1 MDHEN and CDR2 SYDVKM. This CDR3 spans 14 amino acids. V lost 7 bases and J 2 bases, leaving 14 bases between the germline ends. CDR3 coding DNA: TGTGCCAGCATTCCCGGGACAAAAAACTATGGCTACACCTTC. Encoded protein: CASIPGTKNYGYTF.

The gene calls are TRBV9 and TRBJ1-1, with D possibly TRBD1 on 6 matching bases. The CDR3 is 14 residues long. The V end lost 4 bases, the J end lost 3 bases, and 13 bases lay between the germline ends. Germline CDR1 and CDR2: SGDLS and YYNGEE. This CDR3 reads CASSLLGGDTEAFF. For the CDR3, the DNA is TGTGCCAGCAGCCTGCTAGGGGGGGACACTGAAGCTTTCTTT.

The chain uses TRBV27 and TRBJ1-5; D is unresolved. Germline values: CDR1 MNHEY, CDR2 SMNVEV (reference sequence). The CDR3 is 12 amino acids. V was pared by 4 bases and J by 9 bases, with 10 bases between. In nucleotides, the CDR3 is TGTGCCAGCAGTTACTCTCGTGGGCCCCAGCATTTT. Amino acid sequence: CASSYSRGPQHF.

The chain couples TRBV27 to TRBJ2-1; the match to TRBD1 covers 9 bases. Germline CDR1 reads MNHEY; CDR2 reads SMNVEV (reference sequence). CDR3 length equals 17 residues. Losses at the gene ends were 6 bases for V and 15 bases for J; bases not matched to a gene: 24. The CDR3 bases are TGTGCCAGCAGACCCGGGGACAGGGTGGGTTATTTAGGGCTGAGGTTCTTC. Translating it yields CASRPGDRVGYLGLRFF.

This sequence joins TRBV6-1 and TRBJ2-2, with TRBD2 identical over 11 bases. The CDR3 extends over 17 amino acids. The germline V gene encodes CDR1 MNHNS and CDR2 SASEGT. V lost 2 bases and J lost 4; bases outside the gene matches: 6. CDR3 sequence (DNA): TGTGCCAGCAGTGAATCCCTAGCGGGAGGTATCACCGGGGAGCTGTTTTTT. Amino acid sequence: CASSESLAGGITGELFF.

The rearrangement joins TRBV20-1 to TRBJ2-3; a weak D match, TRBD1 (5 bases). Germline V CDR1 and CDR2: DFQATT, SNEGSKA (reference sequence). The CDR3 has 13 amino acids. Trimming took 3 bases from V and 6 from J, leaving 13 bases between them. The CDR3 spells CSASRGSADTQYF. The DNA of the CDR3 is TGCAGTGCTAGTAGGGGCAGCGCCGATACGCAGTATTTT.

This chain's CDR3 is CASSSKGLRGAEAFF. For the CDR3, the DNA is TGTGCCAGCAGCTCGAAAGGACTGCGGGGGGCTGAAGCTTTCTTT. The chain recombines TRBV11-2 with TRBJ1-1, with D possibly TRBD1 on 5 matching bases. The germline V gene has CDR1 SGHAT and CDR2 FQNNGV. The ends were cut back, 4 bases at V and 6 bases at J, with 18 bases in the middle. The CDR3 is 15 amino acids. The whole variable domain, filled in from reference TRBV11-2 and TRBJ1-1, reads EAGVAQSPRYKIIEKRQSVAFWCNPISGHATLYWYQQILGQGPKLLIQFQNNGVVDDSQLPKDRFSAERLKGVDSTLKIQPAKLEDSAVYLCASSSKGLRGAEAFFGQGTRLTVV.

The J gene is TRBJ2-3, the V gene TRBV6-2 or TRBV6-3; TRBD2 agrees at 11 bases. The CDR3 runs to 16 residues. From germline, CDR1 is MNHEY and CDR2 SVGEGT. Trimming at V came to 6 bases and at J to 1 base, leaving 6 bases not matched to a gene. CDR3 sequence (DNA): TGTGCCAGCAGCCCTCTAGCGGGGGGTGGCACAGATACGCAGTATTTT. Amino acid sequence: CASSPLAGGGTDTQYF.

In its sample, this clone was seen a few times. The chain employs TRBV4-3 and TRBJ1-5; D not resolved. This CDR3 has 16 residues. The V gene lost 0 bases and the J gene lost 0 bases, with 9 bases spanning the gap. Per germline, CDR1 LGHNA and CDR2 YSLEER. The CDR3 sequence: CASSQEGGNSNQPQHF. DNA for the CDR3: TGCGCCAGCAGCCAAGAAGGCGGAAATAGCAATCAGCCCCAGCATTTT.

This chain uses TRBV2 with TRBJ2-1, with 11 positions matching TRBD2. V lost 6 bases and J lost 7; bases outside the gene matches: 5. Per the germline V gene, CDR1 is SNHLY and CDR2 is FYNNEI. This CDR3 is built from 14 residues. The CDR3 protein is CASRLAGGSNEQFF. The CDR3 DNA reads TGTGCCAGCAGGTTAGCGGGAGGGAGTAATGAGCAGTTCTTC.

V usage is TRBV5-1 and J usage is TRBJ2-5; 8 bases match TRBD1. The CDR3 is 15 residues long. Germline V CDR1 and CDR2: SGHRS, YFSETQ. V shed 2 bases, J shed 2 bases, and the junction held 5 bases outside the gene matches. CDR3 in DNA: TGCGCCAGCAGCTTAGGGACAGGAGCGCAAGAGACCCAGTACTTC. Translation: CASSLGTGAQETQYF.

The chain joins TRBV5-1 to TRBJ1-5; 10 bases map to TRBD1. The junction had 0 bases not matched to a gene; V was cut back by 0 bases and J by 6 bases. The germline V gene has CDR1 SGHRS and CDR2 YFSETQ. The CDR3 has 14 amino acids. CDR3: CASSLGTGGQPQHF. The CDR3 coding sequence is TGCGCCAGCAGCTTGGGGACAGGGGGTCAGCCCCAGCATTTT.

The rearrangement uses TRBV18 and TRBJ2-5, with 7 bases identical to TRBD2. The CDR3 runs to 14 residues. Trimming took 3 bases from V and 5 from J; bases not matched to a gene: 6. Germline V gives CDR1 KGHSH, CDR2 LQKENI. The CDR3 nucleotides read TGTGCCAGCTCACCTGGACTAGTCCACGAGACCCAGTACTTC. Translating gives CASSPGLVHETQYF.